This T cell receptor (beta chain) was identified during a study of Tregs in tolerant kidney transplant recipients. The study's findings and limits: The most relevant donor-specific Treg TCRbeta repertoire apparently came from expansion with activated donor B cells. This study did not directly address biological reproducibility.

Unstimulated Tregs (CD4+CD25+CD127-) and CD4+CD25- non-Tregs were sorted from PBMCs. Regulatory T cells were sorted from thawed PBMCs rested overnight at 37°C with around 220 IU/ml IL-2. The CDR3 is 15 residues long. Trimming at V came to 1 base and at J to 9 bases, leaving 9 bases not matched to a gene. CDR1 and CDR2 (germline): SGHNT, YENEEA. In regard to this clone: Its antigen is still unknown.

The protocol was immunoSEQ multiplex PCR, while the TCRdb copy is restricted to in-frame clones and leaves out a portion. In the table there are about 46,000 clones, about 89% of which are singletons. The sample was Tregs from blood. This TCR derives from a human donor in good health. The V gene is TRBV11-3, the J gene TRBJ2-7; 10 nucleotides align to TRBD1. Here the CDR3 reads CASSLGGTGANGQYF. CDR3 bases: TGTGCCAGCAGCTTAGGAGGGACAGGGGCGAACGGGCAGTACTTC.